Listed below are T cell receptor beta chains from one sample, sequenced in a study of radiation and T cells in renal cell carcinoma. The assay was immunoSEQ multiplex PCR, and TCRdb's table has in-frame clones only and misses some. The sample has roughly 100,000 clones; approximately 86% are singletons. Sequences were derived from blood, sampled from a patient whose treatment included radiotherapy and nephrectomy. Every receptor here comes from a man aged 45-60 years with renal cell carcinoma. CDR3s leave out the opening cysteine and the closing phenylalanine or tryptophan. Rows may omit the clone size; those that give it use once, few, many or a size class.

clone size	V gene	J gene	CDR3 protein
NA	TRBV4-1	TRBJ2-7	ASSQFQGAYEQY
NA	TRBV6-5	TRBJ1-2	ASSLTGGYGYT
few	TRBV20-1	TRBJ1-1	SASLGAEAF
NA	TRBV15	TRBJ1-2	ATSRDTGPGYT
NA	TRBV28	TRBJ2-7	ASKVGEGRATYEQY
once	TRBV19	TRBJ2-1	ASSLDRGSYNEQF
NA	TRBV12-2	TRBJ1-5	ASPSPWEQPQH
few	TRBV6-1	TRBJ2-7	ASSGTNGTGVHEQY
NA	TRBV9	TRBJ1-1	ASSVGGGGGTEAF
NA	TRBV5-4	TRBJ2-7	ASSSGTGHQYEQY
NA	TRBV6-5	TRBJ1-5	ASSYLGGGQPQH
NA	TRBV9	TRBJ2-7	ASSVLDGSYEQY
NA	TRBV4-1	TRBJ2-2	ASSRGAVTGELF
NA	TRBV6-5	TRBJ1-5	ASSTDSHNQPQH
NA	TRBV5-1	TRBJ2-2	ASSFATSGTSGELF
NA	TRBV5-1	TRBJ2-3	ASSSSGTATDTQY
NA	TRBV6-5	TRBJ1-1	ASSYQDNTEAF
NA	TRBV6-5	TRBJ2-5	ASRLQGGDGETQY
NA	TRBV12-2	TRBJ2-7	ASRLGNGTSGQYEQY
NA	TRBV5-1	TRBJ1-6	ASRVGTDNSPLH
few	TRBV6-5	TRBJ2-7	ASSQGQGAHYEQY
NA	TRBV2	TRBJ2-5	ASTKLHQETQY
NA	TRBV29-1	TRBJ1-3	SVAASGTDRNTIY
NA	TRBV10-2	TRBJ2-7	ASSLQGYEQY
NA	TRBV7-2	TRBJ2-1	ASSPSGGHNEQF
NA	TRBV10-3	TRBJ2-5	AIRGGLQETQY
once	TRBV2	TRBJ2-3	ATEGRESTDTQY
NA	TRBV9	TRBJ2-5	ASSVGTVGASGSFQETQY
NA	TRBV27	TRBJ1-2	ASSQDEGRNYGYT
once	TRBV6-5	TRBJ1-5	ASRRDENQPQH
NA	TRBV5-1	TRBJ1-2	ASSLVPGQQDPDT
NA	TRBV30	TRBJ2-2	ASRRVSGNTGELF
NA	TRBV5-1	TRBJ1-3	ASSLGYRASGNTIY
few	TRBV20-1	TRBJ1-1	SAGGLAEAF
many	TRBV28	TRBJ2-1	ASSLSSGSWEQF
NA	TRBV6-1	TRBJ1-5	ASSETPQGPAPTH
NA	TRBV7-3	TRBJ2-2	ASSPTGLVGTGELF
NA	TRBV7-3	TRBJ2-5	ASSQDRGRETQY
NA	TRBV9	TRBJ2-3	ASSADSVAGIDTQY
NA	TRBV30	TRBJ2-1	AWSRWEGSYNEQF
NA	TRBV11-2	TRBJ2-7	ASSPSGREEEQY
NA	TRBV11-2	TRBJ1-1	ASSPGMGAGTSF
NA	TRBV5-1	TRBJ1-2	ASSLGTESNGYT
NA	TRBV7-2	TRBJ1-2	ASSFLNYGYT
NA	TRBV5-6	TRBJ2-1	ASSLEREGRFNEQF
few	TRBV4-3	TRBJ1-4	ASSQIGVRRKLF
NA	TRBV6-6	TRBJ2-7	ASRMGQLYEQY
NA	TRBV6-5	TRBJ2-2	ASSYSFGPTGELF
NA	TRBV27	TRBJ2-3	ASRGSISTDTQY
NA	TRBV7-6	TRBJ1-3	ASSLIDTGSGNTIY
NA	TRBV19	TRBJ1-5	ASSADREIKGNQPQH